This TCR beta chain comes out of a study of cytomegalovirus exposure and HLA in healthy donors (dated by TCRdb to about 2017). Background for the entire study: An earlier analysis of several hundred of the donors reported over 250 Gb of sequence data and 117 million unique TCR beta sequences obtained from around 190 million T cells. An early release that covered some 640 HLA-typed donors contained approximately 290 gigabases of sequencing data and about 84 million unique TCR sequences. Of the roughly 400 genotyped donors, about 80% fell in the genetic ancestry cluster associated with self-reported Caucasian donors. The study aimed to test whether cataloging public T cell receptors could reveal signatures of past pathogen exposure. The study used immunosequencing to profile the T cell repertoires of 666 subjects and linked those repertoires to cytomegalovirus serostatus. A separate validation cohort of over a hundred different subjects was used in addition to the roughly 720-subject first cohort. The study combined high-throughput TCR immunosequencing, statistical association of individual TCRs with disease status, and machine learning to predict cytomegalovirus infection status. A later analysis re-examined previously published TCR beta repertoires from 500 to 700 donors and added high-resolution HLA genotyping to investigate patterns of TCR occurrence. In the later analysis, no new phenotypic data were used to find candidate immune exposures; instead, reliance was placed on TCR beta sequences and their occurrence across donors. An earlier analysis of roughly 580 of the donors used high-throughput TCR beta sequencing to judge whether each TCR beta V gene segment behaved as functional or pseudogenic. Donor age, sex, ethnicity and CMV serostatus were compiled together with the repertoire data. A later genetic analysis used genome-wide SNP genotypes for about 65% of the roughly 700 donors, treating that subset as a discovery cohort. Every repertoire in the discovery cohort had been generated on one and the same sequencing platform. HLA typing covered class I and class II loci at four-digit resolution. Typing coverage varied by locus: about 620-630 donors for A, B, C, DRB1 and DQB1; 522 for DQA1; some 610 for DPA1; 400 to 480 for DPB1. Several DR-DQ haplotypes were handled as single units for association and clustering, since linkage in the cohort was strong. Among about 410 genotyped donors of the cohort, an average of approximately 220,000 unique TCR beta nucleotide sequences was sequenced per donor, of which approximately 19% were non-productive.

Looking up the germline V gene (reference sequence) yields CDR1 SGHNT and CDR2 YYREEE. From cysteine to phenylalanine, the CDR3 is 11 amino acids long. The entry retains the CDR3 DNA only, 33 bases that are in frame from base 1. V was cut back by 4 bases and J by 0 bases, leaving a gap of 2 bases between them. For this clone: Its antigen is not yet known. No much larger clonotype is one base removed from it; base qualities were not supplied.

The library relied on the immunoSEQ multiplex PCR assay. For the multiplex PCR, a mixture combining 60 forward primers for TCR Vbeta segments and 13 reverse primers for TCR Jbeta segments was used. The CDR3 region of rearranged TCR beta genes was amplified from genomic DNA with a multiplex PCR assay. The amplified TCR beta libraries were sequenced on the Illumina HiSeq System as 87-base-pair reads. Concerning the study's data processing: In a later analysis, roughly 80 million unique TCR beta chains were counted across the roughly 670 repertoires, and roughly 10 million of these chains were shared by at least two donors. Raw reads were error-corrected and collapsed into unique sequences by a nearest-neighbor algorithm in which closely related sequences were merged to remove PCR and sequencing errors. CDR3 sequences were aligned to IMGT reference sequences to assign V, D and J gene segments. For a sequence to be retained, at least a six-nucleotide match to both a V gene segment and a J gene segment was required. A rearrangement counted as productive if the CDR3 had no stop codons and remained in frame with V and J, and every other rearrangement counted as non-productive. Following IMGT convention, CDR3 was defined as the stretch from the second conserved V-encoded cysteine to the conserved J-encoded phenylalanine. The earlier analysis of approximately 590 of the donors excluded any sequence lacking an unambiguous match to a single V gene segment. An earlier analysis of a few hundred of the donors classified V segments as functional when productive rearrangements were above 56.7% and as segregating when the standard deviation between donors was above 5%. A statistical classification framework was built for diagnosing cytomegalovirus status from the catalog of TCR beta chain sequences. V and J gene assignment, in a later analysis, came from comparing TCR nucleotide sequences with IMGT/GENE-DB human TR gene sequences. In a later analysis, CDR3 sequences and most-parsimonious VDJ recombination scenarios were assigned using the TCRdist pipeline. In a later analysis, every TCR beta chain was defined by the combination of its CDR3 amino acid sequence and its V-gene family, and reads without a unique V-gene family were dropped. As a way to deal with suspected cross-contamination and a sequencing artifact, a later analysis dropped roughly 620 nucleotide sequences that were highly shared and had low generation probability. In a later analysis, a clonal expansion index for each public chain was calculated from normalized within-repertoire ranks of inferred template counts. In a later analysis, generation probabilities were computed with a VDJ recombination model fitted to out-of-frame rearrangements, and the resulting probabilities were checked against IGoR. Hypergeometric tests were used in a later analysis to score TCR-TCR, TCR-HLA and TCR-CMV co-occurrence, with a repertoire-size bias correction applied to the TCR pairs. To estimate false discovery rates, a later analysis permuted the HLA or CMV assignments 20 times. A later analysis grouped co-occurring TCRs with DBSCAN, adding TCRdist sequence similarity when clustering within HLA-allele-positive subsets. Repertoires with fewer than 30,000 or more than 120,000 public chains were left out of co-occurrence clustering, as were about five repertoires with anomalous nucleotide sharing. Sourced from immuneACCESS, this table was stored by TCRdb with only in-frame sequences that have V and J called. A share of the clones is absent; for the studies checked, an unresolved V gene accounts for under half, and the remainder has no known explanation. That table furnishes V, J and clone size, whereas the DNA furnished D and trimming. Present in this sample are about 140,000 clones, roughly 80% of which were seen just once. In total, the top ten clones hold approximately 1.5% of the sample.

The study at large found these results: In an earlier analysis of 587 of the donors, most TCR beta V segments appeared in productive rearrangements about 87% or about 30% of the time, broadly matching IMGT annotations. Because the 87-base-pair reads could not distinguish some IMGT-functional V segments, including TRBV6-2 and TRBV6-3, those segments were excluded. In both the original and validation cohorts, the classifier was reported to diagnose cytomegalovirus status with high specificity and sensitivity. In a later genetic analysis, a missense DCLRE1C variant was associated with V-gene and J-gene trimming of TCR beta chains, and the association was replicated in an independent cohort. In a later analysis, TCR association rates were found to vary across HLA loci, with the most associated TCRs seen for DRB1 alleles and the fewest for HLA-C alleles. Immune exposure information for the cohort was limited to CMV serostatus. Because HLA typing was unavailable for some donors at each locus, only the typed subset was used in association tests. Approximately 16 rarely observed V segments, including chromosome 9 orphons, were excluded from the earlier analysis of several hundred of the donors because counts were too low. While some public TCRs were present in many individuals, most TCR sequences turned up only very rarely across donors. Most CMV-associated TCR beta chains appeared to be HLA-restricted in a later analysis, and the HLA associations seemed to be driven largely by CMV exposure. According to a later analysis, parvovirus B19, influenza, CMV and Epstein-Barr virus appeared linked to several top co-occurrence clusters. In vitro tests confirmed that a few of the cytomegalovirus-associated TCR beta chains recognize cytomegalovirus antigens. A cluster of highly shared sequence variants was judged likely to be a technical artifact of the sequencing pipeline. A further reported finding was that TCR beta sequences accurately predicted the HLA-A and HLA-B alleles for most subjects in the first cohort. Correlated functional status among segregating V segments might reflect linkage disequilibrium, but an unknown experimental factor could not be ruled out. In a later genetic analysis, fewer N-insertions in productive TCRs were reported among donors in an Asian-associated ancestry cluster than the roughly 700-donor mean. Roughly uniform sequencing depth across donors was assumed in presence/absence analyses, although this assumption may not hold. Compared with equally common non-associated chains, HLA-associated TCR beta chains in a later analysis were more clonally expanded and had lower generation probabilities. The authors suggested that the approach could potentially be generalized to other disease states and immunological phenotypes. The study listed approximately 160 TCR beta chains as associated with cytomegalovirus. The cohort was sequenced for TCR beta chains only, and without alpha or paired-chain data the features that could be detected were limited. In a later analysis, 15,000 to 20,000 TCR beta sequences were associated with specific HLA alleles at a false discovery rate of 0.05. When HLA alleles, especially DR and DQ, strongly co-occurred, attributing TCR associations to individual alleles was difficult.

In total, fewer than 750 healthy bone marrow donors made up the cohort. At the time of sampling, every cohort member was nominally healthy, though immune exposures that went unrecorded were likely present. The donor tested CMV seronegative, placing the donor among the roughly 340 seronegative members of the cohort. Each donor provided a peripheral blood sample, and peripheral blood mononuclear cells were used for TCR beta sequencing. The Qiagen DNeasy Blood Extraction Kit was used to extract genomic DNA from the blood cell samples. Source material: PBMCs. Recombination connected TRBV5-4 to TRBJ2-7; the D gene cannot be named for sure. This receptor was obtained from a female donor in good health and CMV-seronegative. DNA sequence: TGTGCCAGCAGCCACTCCTACGAGCAGTACTTC. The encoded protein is CASSHSYEQYF.